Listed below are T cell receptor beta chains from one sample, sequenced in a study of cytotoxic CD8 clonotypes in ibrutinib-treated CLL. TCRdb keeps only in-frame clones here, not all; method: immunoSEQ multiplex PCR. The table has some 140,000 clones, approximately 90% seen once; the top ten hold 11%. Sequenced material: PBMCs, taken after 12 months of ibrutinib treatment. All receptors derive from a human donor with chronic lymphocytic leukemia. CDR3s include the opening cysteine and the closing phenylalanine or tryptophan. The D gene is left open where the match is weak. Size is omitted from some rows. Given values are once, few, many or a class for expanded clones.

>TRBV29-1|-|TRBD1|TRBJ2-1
TGCAGCGTTGAGGGGCTCTGGACAGGGGACAATGAGCAGTTCTTC
CSVEGLWTGDNEQFF
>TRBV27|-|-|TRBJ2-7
TGTGCCAGCAGTTTATCGGGGCTTACCTACGAGCAGTACTTC
CASSLSGLTYEQYF
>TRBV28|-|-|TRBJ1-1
TGTGCCAGCAGGCTCTCTAGCCTGAACACTGAAGCTTTCTTT
CASRLSSLNTEAFF
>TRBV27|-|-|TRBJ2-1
TGTGCCAGCAGTTTCAGGGATGGGGATGAGCAGTTCTTC
CASSFRDGDEQFF
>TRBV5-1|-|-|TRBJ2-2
TGCGCCAGCAGCTTGGTATGGGAAGCGAACACCGGGGAGCTGTTTTTT
CASSLVWEANTGELFF
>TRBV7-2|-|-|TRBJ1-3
TGTGCCAGCAGCTTAGCTATTACCCGGGGGGGCACCATATATTTT
CASSLAITRGGTIYF
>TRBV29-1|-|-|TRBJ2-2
TGCAGCGTTGGGGATCGTACCGGGGAGCTGTTTTTT
CSVGDRTGELFF
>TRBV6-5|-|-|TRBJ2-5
TGTGCCAGCAGTTATCGGCAGGGGCAAGAGACCCAGTACTTC
CASSYRQGQETQYF
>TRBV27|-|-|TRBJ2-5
TGTGCCAGCAGTCGGGGGGCAGCAGAGACCCAGTACTTC
CASSRGAAETQYF
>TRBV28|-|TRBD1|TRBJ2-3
TGTGCCAGCAGTTCAACAGGGGGAGGACACACAGATACGCAGTATTTT
CASSSTGGGHTDTQYF
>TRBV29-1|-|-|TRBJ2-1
TGCAGCGCGGAGCAGGGGTATGGGGACAATGAGCAGTTCTTC
CSAEQGYGDNEQFF
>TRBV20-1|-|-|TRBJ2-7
TGCAGTGCGCGGGGTTCCTACGAGCAGTACTTC
CSARGSYEQYF
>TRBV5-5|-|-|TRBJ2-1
TGTGCCAGCAGCCCAAGGCATTCTGGGGTTGTAGTCCATGAGCAGTTCTTC
CASSPRHSGVVVHEQFF
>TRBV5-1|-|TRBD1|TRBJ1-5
TGCGCCAGCAGCTTGGTTCCAGGGGGCGAACAGCCCCAGCATTTT
CASSLVPGGEQPQHF
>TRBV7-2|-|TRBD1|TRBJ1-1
TGTGCCAGCAGCTTAGTCCTCAACAGGGGGAACACTGAAGCTTTCTTT
CASSLVLNRGNTEAFF
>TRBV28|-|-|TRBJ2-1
TGTGCCAGCAGTCTGACCCAGCAGTACAATGAGCAGTTCTTC
CASSLTQQYNEQFF
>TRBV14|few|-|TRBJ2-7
TGTGCCAGCAGCCAAGGGTACTCACGAAACTACGAGCAGTACTTC
CASSQGYSRNYEQYF
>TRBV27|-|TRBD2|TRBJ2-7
TGTGCCAGCAGTTTACTAGCGGCCTACGAGCAGTACTTC
CASSLLAAYEQYF
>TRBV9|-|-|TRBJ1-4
TGTGCCAGCAGCGTAGGAGGGAAAGAAGAGGGAAAACTGTTTTTT
CASSVGGKEEGKLFF
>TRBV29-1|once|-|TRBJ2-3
TGCAGCGCCCGGAGGGCCCTTAGCACAGATACGCAGTATTTT
CSARRALSTDTQYF